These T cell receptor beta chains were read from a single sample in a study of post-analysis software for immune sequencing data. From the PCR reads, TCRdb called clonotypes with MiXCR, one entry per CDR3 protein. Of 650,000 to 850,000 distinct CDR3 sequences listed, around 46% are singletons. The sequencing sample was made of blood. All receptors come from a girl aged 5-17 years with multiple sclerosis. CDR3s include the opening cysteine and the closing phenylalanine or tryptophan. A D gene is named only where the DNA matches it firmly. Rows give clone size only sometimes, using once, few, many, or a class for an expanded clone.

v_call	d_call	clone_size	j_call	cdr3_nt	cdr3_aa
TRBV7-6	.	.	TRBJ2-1	TGTGCCAGCAGCTTCGACGGACTGGCTGAGTTCTTC	CASSFDGLAEFF
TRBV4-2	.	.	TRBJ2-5	TGTGCCAGCAGCCAAGAAACAGGGGAGACCCAGTACTTC	CASSQETGETQYF
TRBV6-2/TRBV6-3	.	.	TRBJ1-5	TGTGCCAGCAGACCCAGCAATCAGCCCCAGCATTTT	CASRPSNQPQHF
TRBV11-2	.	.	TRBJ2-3	TGTGCCAGCAGCTCAGAAACGGTCCCTTTCACAGATACGCAGTATTTT	CASSSETVPFTDTQYF
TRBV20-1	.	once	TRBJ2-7	TGCAGTGCGCGAGGGGGAGCGGACTACTACGAGCAGTACTTC	CSARGGADYYEQYF
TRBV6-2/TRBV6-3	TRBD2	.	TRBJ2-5	TGTGCCAGCAGTAACCTAGCGGGAGGACGAGTTGGACAAGAGACCCAGTACTTC	CASSNLAGGRVGQETQYF
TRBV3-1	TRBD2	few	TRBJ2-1	TGTGCCAGCAGCCCCGGACTAGCCTCATCCTCTTGGGAGCAGTTCTTC	CASSPGLASSSWEQFF
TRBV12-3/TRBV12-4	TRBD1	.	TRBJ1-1	TGTGCCAGCAGTCCGCCCGACAGGGTGTGGGCTTTCTTT	CASSPPDRVWAFF
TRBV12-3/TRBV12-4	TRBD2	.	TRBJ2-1	TGTGCCAGCAGCAAAAGCGGGAGCCCCAATGAGCAGTTCTTC	CASSKSGSPNEQFF
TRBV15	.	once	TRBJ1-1	TGTGCCACCAGCAGACCACCTCATGCAGGGCTCACTGAAGCTTTCTTT	CATSRPPHAGLTEAFF
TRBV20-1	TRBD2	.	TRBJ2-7	TGCAGTGCCCTCCATAGCGGGAGTTACTACGAGCAGTACTTC	CSALHSGSYYEQYF
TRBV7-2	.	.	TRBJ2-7	TGTGCCAGCAGCTTGGGCGGGTCGCCCCTAGGCGAGCAGTACTTC	CASSLGGSPLGEQYF
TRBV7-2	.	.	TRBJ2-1	TGTGCCAGCAGCTTAGCAGCAGGTCTACTCAATGAGCAGTTCTTC	CASSLAAGLLNEQFF
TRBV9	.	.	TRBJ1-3	TGTGCCAGCAGCGTAGAGCCAGTGCGATCCTCTGGAAACACCATATATTTT	CASSVEPVRSSGNTIYF
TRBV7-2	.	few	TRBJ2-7	TGTGCCAGCAGCTTAAGGTCCCCCGATAGCGACCAGTACTTC	CASSLRSPDSDQYF
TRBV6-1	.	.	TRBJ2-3	TGTGCCAGCAGTGAAGGGGGGGCTGTAGATACGCAGTATTTT	CASSEGGAVDTQYF
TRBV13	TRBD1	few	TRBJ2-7	TGTGCCAGCAGCCGACAGGGTCGCTCCTACGAGCAGTACTTC	CASSRQGRSYEQYF
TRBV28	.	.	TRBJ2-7	TGTGCCAGCAGTCCATCCAGGTTAAGAGATCCCGTCTCCTCCTACGAGCAGTACTTC	CASSPSRLRDPVSSYEQYF